This TCR beta chain stems from a study of blood T cell repertoires in COVID-19. Turning to the study itself: In each case, the material was cDNA or gDNA derived from T cells, B-cell-depleted T cells, or PBMCs.

The germline V gene encodes CDR1 GTSNPN and CDR2 SVGIG (reference sequence). V was cut by 5 bases and J by 6 bases, with 11 bases left in between. This CDR3 is 12 amino acids long. Methods used by the authors: Scientists estimated how many nucleated cells there were by amplifying reference gene primers. Only in-frame clones appear in the TCRdb table, and some are missing; sequencing was by immunoSEQ multiplex PCR. The V and J calls and clone size were taken over from that table, and D and trimming were inferred from the DNA. The sample gives about 110,000 clones, 82% of which show up once; roughly 7.9% is in the top ten.

This clonotype was sampled from an older man with acute or convalescent COVID-19. This rearrangement joins TRBV30 to TRBJ2-1; tentatively, D is TRBD2 (6 bases). The sequenced material came from peripheral blood. The CDR3 bases are TGTGCCTGGCGGGGACTCCTCAATGAGCAGTTCTTC. Its protein is CAWRGLLNEQFF.